These T cell receptor beta chains were read from a single sample in a study of T cell responses to AZD1222 COVID-19 vaccine. Measured with immunoSEQ multiplex PCR; TCRdb has only the in-frame clones, and not every one. The profile shows over 100,000 clones, about nine tenths of them singletons. Specimen: peripheral blood, collected 28 days after the second AZD1222 dose. The origin of the receptors is an adult who received the AZD1222 COVID-19 vaccine. The CDR3 runs from the conserved cysteine through the conserved F or W.

V: TRBV6-5; CDR3: CASSYSGGGGIIHF
V: TRBV5-1; CDR3: CASSLGADVGGYTF
V: TRBV21-1; CDR3: CASRKAFF
V: TRBV3-1/TRBV3-2; CDR3: CASSPIQGNTEAFF
V: TRBV6-5; CDR3: CASSRVGARNTEAFF
V: TRBV5-1; CDR3: CASSLISGHTNTEAFF
V: TRBV29-1; CDR3: CSVNRGLGYGYTF
V: TRBV18; CDR3: CASSPAGAISGNTIYF
V: TRBV28; CDR3: CAIAEDRAYGYTF
V: TRBV28; CDR3: CATDSHTDTQYF
V: TRBV12-3/TRBV12-4; CDR3: CASSLVAGSGYTF
V: TRBV7-9; CDR3: CASSAWGAYNEQFF
V: TRBV4-2; CDR3: CASSQEGDRVGNTIYF
V: TRBV5-1; CDR3: CASGVAGALQETQYF
V: TRBV4-3; CDR3: CASSQNPPSGQVGSPLHF
V: TRBV7-9; CDR3: CASSLMVGNYGYTF